Listed below are T cell receptor beta chains from one sample, sequenced in a study of cytomegalovirus exposure and HLA in healthy donors. TCRdb keeps only in-frame clones here, not all; method: immunoSEQ multiplex PCR. Found here are 180,000 or so clones, 86% of them singletons; the top ten hold around 0.3%. The source material was PBMCs. The receptors come from a woman in her 30s in good health and CMV-seronegative. The CDR3 runs from the conserved cysteine through the conserved F or W. The order of the fields is V gene, D gene, J gene, clone size, CDR3 DNA, CDR3 protein. The D gene is left open where the match is weak. Expanded clones get a size class; other rows say once, few or many, or leave the size out.

v_call: TRBV30
d_call: .
j_call: TRBJ1-2
clone_size: .
cdr3_nt: TGTGCCTGGAGTGTAAGTTCAGTCTATGGCTACACCTTC
cdr3_aa: CAWSVSSVYGYTF

v_call: TRBV28
d_call: TRBD1
j_call: TRBJ2-7
clone_size: .
cdr3_nt: TGTGCCAGCAGTCCACCGAAGGGGACAGGAGGGGGGGAGCAGTACTTC
cdr3_aa: CASSPPKGTGGGEQYF

v_call: TRBV29-1
d_call: TRBD1
j_call: TRBJ1-4
clone_size: .
cdr3_nt: TGCAGCGTTGGGGGGACAGGAGCTAATGAAAAACTGTTTTTT
cdr3_aa: CSVGGTGANEKLFF

v_call: TRBV6-1
d_call: .
j_call: TRBJ1-1
clone_size: once
cdr3_nt: TGTGCCAGCAGTGGGACAGTGAACACTGAAGCTTTCTTT
cdr3_aa: CASSGTVNTEAFF

v_call: TRBV5-3
d_call: .
j_call: TRBJ2-2
clone_size: .
cdr3_nt: TGTGCCAGAAGCTTGGGTTGGGGGCTAGAGGGCGGGGAGCTGTTTTTT
cdr3_aa: CARSLGWGLEGGELFF

v_call: TRBV5-6
d_call: .
j_call: TRBJ1-4
clone_size: .
cdr3_nt: TGTGCCAGCAGCTTGGGCGTTGAAAAACTGTTTTTT
cdr3_aa: CASSLGVEKLFF

v_call: TRBV2
d_call: TRBD2
j_call: TRBJ2-3
clone_size: .
cdr3_nt: TGTGCCAGCAGTGTAAACCTAGCGGGAGGGCCGAATACGCAGTATTTT
cdr3_aa: CASSVNLAGGPNTQYF

v_call: TRBV7-9
d_call: TRBD1
j_call: TRBJ1-3
clone_size: .
cdr3_nt: TGTGCCAGCAGCCTCTACAGGGGGGCGACCCTCTCTGGAAACACCATATATTTT
cdr3_aa: CASSLYRGATLSGNTIYF

v_call: TRBV5-4
d_call: .
j_call: TRBJ1-2
clone_size: .
cdr3_nt: TGTGCCAGCAGCTTGGATAGCTATGGCTACACCTTC
cdr3_aa: CASSLDSYGYTF

v_call: TRBV29-1
d_call: .
j_call: TRBJ2-5
clone_size: few
cdr3_nt: TGCAGCTTTGTGGAGCAAGAGACCCAGTACTTC
cdr3_aa: CSFVEQETQYF

v_call: TRBV28
d_call: .
j_call: TRBJ1-5
clone_size: .
cdr3_nt: TGTGCCAGCAGTTTCCAGGTTCAGCCCCAGCATTTT
cdr3_aa: CASSFQVQPQHF

v_call: TRBV7-9
d_call: TRBD2
j_call: TRBJ2-5
clone_size: .
cdr3_nt: TGTGCCAGCAGCACCTTGACTAGCGGGGGGCCGGGGGAGACCCAGTACTTC
cdr3_aa: CASSTLTSGGPGETQYF

v_call: TRBV18
d_call: .
j_call: TRBJ2-1
clone_size: .
cdr3_nt: TGTGCCAGCTCACCAACTGCGGACTCCTACAATGAGCAGTTCTTC
cdr3_aa: CASSPTADSYNEQFF

v_call: TRBV4-1
d_call: .
j_call: TRBJ2-7
clone_size: once
cdr3_nt: TGCGCCAGCAGCCAACCGGGACAAGGCTACGAGCAGTACTTC
cdr3_aa: CASSQPGQGYEQYF

v_call: TRBV5-1
d_call: TRBD1
j_call: TRBJ1-2
clone_size: .
cdr3_nt: TGCGCCAGCAGCTTGGCCGGACAGGCGGGTGGCTACACCTTC
cdr3_aa: CASSLAGQAGGYTF

v_call: TRBV5-5
d_call: TRBD2
j_call: TRBJ2-2
clone_size: .
cdr3_nt: TGTGCCAGCATCTATAGCGGGAGCGGCACCGGGGAGCTGTTTTTT
cdr3_aa: CASIYSGSGTGELFF

v_call: TRBV19
d_call: TRBD1
j_call: TRBJ1-4
clone_size: .
cdr3_nt: TGTGCCAGTAGTATGCATGGGGAGGGACAGGCTGAAAAACTGTTTTTT
cdr3_aa: CASSMHGEGQAEKLFF

v_call: TRBV19
d_call: .
j_call: TRBJ2-1
clone_size: .
cdr3_nt: TGTGCCAGTAGTATAGAACTCTTCTCCTACAATGAGCAGTTCTTC
cdr3_aa: CASSIELFSYNEQFF

v_call: TRBV5-1
d_call: TRBD2
j_call: TRBJ2-1
clone_size: few
cdr3_nt: TGCGCCAGCAGCTTAAGGGTAGCGGGGGGGCTAAAGGATGAGCAGTTCTTC
cdr3_aa: CASSLRVAGGLKDEQFF

v_call: TRBV5-1
d_call: .
j_call: TRBJ2-1
clone_size: .
cdr3_nt: TGCGCCAGCAGCTTGGGACTAGGTGGGGACAATGAGCAGTTCTTC
cdr3_aa: CASSLGLGGDNEQFF

v_call: TRBV2
d_call: .
j_call: TRBJ1-1
clone_size: .
cdr3_nt: TGTGCCAGCTCAGTGGGGGGCACTGAAGCTTTCTTT
cdr3_aa: CASSVGGTEAFF

v_call: TRBV25-1
d_call: TRBD1
j_call: TRBJ2-4
clone_size: .
cdr3_nt: TGTGCCAGCAGTGAATATGGGACCAGGGGGAGAAACATTCAGTACTTC
cdr3_aa: CASSEYGTRGRNIQYF

v_call: TRBV2
d_call: .
j_call: TRBJ1-3
clone_size: .
cdr3_nt: TGTGCCAGCAGTGAGAACAGGGTGATCTCTGGAAACACCATATATTTT
cdr3_aa: CASSENRVISGNTIYF

v_call: TRBV11-2
d_call: .
j_call: TRBJ1-4
clone_size: .
cdr3_nt: TGTGCCAGCAGCTTAGCCCAGGAAAAACTGTTTTTT
cdr3_aa: CASSLAQEKLFF

v_call: TRBV6-6
d_call: .
j_call: TRBJ1-1
clone_size: .
cdr3_nt: TGTGCCAGCAGCTCCAACACTGAAGCTTTCTTT
cdr3_aa: CASSSNTEAFF

v_call: TRBV29-1
d_call: .
j_call: TRBJ2-3
clone_size: .
cdr3_nt: TGCAGCGTGTTACAGGGAAACACAGATACGCAGTATTTT
cdr3_aa: CSVLQGNTDTQYF

v_call: TRBV19
d_call: .
j_call: TRBJ2-7
clone_size: .
cdr3_nt: TGTGCCAGTAGTATCCCAGGCTCATTTAAGCACGAGCAGTACTTC
cdr3_aa: CASSIPGSFKHEQYF

v_call: TRBV10-3
d_call: TRBD1
j_call: TRBJ2-7
clone_size: .
cdr3_nt: TGTGCCATCAGTGAGAACAGGGGCTACGAGCAGTACTTC
cdr3_aa: CAISENRGYEQYF

v_call: TRBV5-1
d_call: .
j_call: TRBJ2-5
clone_size: .
cdr3_nt: TGTGCCAGCAGCTCAGTATCCCAAGAGACCCAGTACTTC
cdr3_aa: CASSSVSQETQYF

v_call: TRBV2
d_call: .
j_call: TRBJ2-7
clone_size: .
cdr3_nt: TGTGCCAGCAGTGACCTGGGACACCCCATCTACGAGCAGTACTTC
cdr3_aa: CASSDLGHPIYEQYF

v_call: TRBV19
d_call: .
j_call: TRBJ2-1
clone_size: few
cdr3_nt: TGTGCCAGCAATATACCTCCTGAGCAGTTCTTC
cdr3_aa: CASNIPPEQFF

v_call: TRBV18
d_call: TRBD2
j_call: TRBJ2-7
clone_size: .
cdr3_nt: TGTGCCAGCTCCCCTTATTCCGGGACTAGCGGTTACGAGCAGTACTTC
cdr3_aa: CASSPYSGTSGYEQYF